This is a list of T cell receptor beta chains from one sample in a study of cytomegalovirus exposure and HLA in healthy donors. Generated by immunoSEQ multiplex PCR, the TCRdb table keeps only in-frame clones and is missing some. The sample records fewer than 110,000 clones, around 85% being singletons. The material sequenced was PBMCs. The origin of the receptors is a man aged 30 to 39 in good health and CMV-seronegative. CDR3s include the opening cysteine and the closing phenylalanine or tryptophan. D genes are given only for firm matches. Clone sizes are given selectively: once, few, many, or a class where the clone is expanded.

CDR3 protein: CASRNRGPHFQRDSPLHF
CDR3 DNA: TGCGCCAGCAGAAACAGGGGGCCACACTTCCAACGTGATTCACCCCTCCACTTT
J gene: TRBJ1-6
D gene: TRBD1
CDR3 length: 18
clone size: -
V gene: TRBV10-1

CDR3 protein: CASIHRDTNYGYTF
CDR3 DNA: TGTGCCAGTATCCACCGGGACACAAACTATGGCTACACCTTC
J gene: TRBJ1-2
D gene: -
CDR3 length: 14
clone size: -
V gene: TRBV19

CDR3 protein: CASSEGITGAGETQYF
CDR3 DNA: TGTGCCAGCAGTGAAGGGATTACAGGGGCAGGGGAGACCCAGTACTTC
J gene: TRBJ2-5
D gene: TRBD1
CDR3 length: 16
clone size: -
V gene: TRBV6-1

CDR3 protein: CATSVGLPSSYNEQFF
CDR3 DNA: TGTGCCACCAGCGTAGGACTACCGAGCTCCTACAATGAGCAGTTCTTC
J gene: TRBJ2-1
D gene: -
CDR3 length: 16
clone size: -
V gene: TRBV15

CDR3 protein: CASSPQAGGYTEAFF
CDR3 DNA: TGTGCCAGCAGCCCCCAGGCCGGCGGGTACACTGAAGCTTTCTTT
J gene: TRBJ1-1
D gene: -
CDR3 length: 15
clone size: few
V gene: TRBV7-2

CDR3 protein: CAWSSRSEAFF
CDR3 DNA: TGTGCCTGGAGTTCCCGCAGTGAAGCTTTCTTT
J gene: TRBJ1-1
D gene: -
CDR3 length: 11
clone size: -
V gene: TRBV30

CDR3 protein: CASSVDEGGTEAFF
CDR3 DNA: TGTGCCAGCAGCGTAGACGAGGGAGGGACTGAAGCTTTCTTT
J gene: TRBJ1-1
D gene: -
CDR3 length: 14
clone size: -
V gene: TRBV9

CDR3 protein: CASSQAVRGYEQYF
CDR3 DNA: TGTGCCAGCAGCCAAGCGGTCAGGGGATACGAGCAGTACTTC
J gene: TRBJ2-7
D gene: -
CDR3 length: 14
clone size: -
V gene: TRBV4-2

CDR3 protein: CASTLAGGWLEQFF
CDR3 DNA: TGTGCCAGCACATTAGCGGGAGGGTGGCTTGAGCAGTTCTTC
J gene: TRBJ2-1
D gene: TRBD2
CDR3 length: 14
clone size: -
V gene: TRBV7-9

CDR3 protein: CASSPAGAGLRSYNEQFF
CDR3 DNA: TGTGCCAGCAGCCCGGCAGGAGCGGGGCTTCGCTCCTACAATGAGCAGTTCTTC
J gene: TRBJ2-1
D gene: TRBD2
CDR3 length: 18
clone size: -
V gene: TRBV14